The 29 T cell receptor beta chains below all came from one sample that was sequenced in a study of cytomegalovirus exposure and HLA in healthy donors. Both 60 Vbeta primers and 13 Jbeta primers went into the PCR. The table came from immunoSEQ multiplex PCR; TCRdb's copy has only in-frame clones and leaves some out. Of about 260,000 clones in the sample, about 66% were seen once. Sample: PBMCs. The receptor set was obtained from a female donor in good health and CMV-seronegative.

The V and J genes are TRBV19 and TRBJ2-2; D possibly corresponds to TRBD1 (6 bases). Deletions cut 3 bases from V and 6 bases from J, with 14 bases between. The CDR3 extends over 15 amino acids. Germline V lookup: CDR1 LNHDA, CDR2 SQIVND (reference sequence). DNA for the CDR3: TGTGCCAGTAGTATGTCACACAGGGAAGCCGGGGAGCTGTTTTTT. Its translation is CASSMSHREAGELFF.

There are a few counts of this clone. The rearrangement uses TRBV2 and TRBJ2-7, with a weak D call TRBD2 (5 bases). Germline CDR1 is SNHLY and CDR2 is FYNNEI. Trimming removed 7 bases from V and 4 bases from J, with 8 bases in between. There are 11 residues in the CDR3. The CDR3 DNA is TGTGCCAGCACCCGAGGGTACGAGCAGTACTTC. Translated: CASTRGYEQYF.

The chain recombines TRBV29-1 with TRBJ2-2; D gene ambiguous. The CDR3 totals 12 residues. Germline loops: CDR1 SQVTM, CDR2 ANQGSEA. Trimming took 3 bases from V and 6 from J, leaving 8 bases between them. The CDR3 DNA sequence: TGCAGCGTTGACCCTTCCGCCGGGGAGCTGTTTTTT. It translates to CSVDPSAGELFF.

The chain is built from TRBV18 and TRBJ1-4, with a weak D call TRBD1 (6 bases). Trimming removed 3 bases from V and 8 bases from J, with 13 bases in between. The CDR3 length is 14 residues. Germline lookup yields CDR1 KGHSH and CDR2 LQKENI. CDR3 nucleotides: TGTGCCAGCTCACCCACAGGGTCAGAGGAAAAACTGTTTTTT. It encodes CASSPTGSEEKLFF.

This chain connects TRBV11-3 to TRBJ2-1; D is possibly TRBD2 (6 bases). V was trimmed by 4 bases and J by 4 bases, leaving 8 bases between them. The CDR3 extends over 13 amino acids. Germline V gene sequence: CDR1 SGHNT, CDR2 YENEEA. The CDR3 sequence is CASSWGLYNEQFF. The CDR3 DNA follows: TGTGCCAGCAGCTGGGGACTTTACAATGAGCAGTTCTTC.

The chain employs TRBV13 and TRBJ1-4, with D possibly matching TRBD1 (5 bases). Deletions cut 0 bases from V and 6 bases from J, with 17 bases between. This CDR3 is 17 amino acids long. CDR1 and CDR2 from the germline V gene are PRHDT and FYEKMQ (reference sequence). CDR3 sequence (DNA): TGTGCCAGCAGCTTAGGTTTACAGGAAAAGGCTTATGAAAAACTGTTTTTT. This translates into CASSLGLQEKAYEKLFF.

The chain couples TRBV11-3 to TRBJ2-7, with a weak D call TRBD1 (6 bases). This CDR3 spans 13 amino acids. Germline lookup yields CDR1 SGHNT and CDR2 YENEEA. With 7 bases removed from V and 0 bases from J, the gap between germline ends came to 10 bases. The CDR3 DNA is TGTGCCAGCACCCCGGGACACTCCTACGAGCAGTACTTC. This encodes CASTPGHSYEQYF.

This chain uses TRBV27 with TRBJ1-1; D is possibly TRBD1 (5 bases). The germline CDR1 and CDR2 sequences are MNHEY and SMNVEV (reference sequence). Trimming took 8 bases from V and 0 from J, leaving 10 bases between them. The length of the CDR3 is 13 residues. The CDR3 DNA is TGTGCCAGCTGCCTGACAGTGAACACTGAAGCTTTCTTT. Protein product: CASCLTVNTEAFF.

J is TRBJ1-1 and V is TRBV19; 8 nucleotides align to TRBD1. CDR1 and CDR2 (germline): LNHDA, SQIVND (reference sequence). V shed 6 bases and J 4 bases; nucleotides not matched to a gene: 4. The CDR3 loop spans 13 amino acids. CDR3 sequence (DNA): TGTGCCAGTAGCCACACAGGGGGCACTGAAGCTTTCTTT. Its translation: CASSHTGGTEAFF.

This clone was counted once. This chain joins TRBV28 and TRBJ2-2, with 7 positions matching TRBD2. Germline CDR1 is MDHEN and CDR2 is SYDVKM. After removal of 10 bases from V and 7 bases from J, the junction contained 9 bases not matched to a gene. The length of the CDR3 is 13 residues. The CDR3 region has the DNA TGTGCCACGCGGGAGATCGAGGACGGGGAGCTGTTTTTT. It is translated as CATREIEDGELFF.

The chain couples TRBV7-8 to TRBJ2-2, with 10 bases aligning to TRBD2. Germline loops: CDR1 SGHVS, CDR2 FQNEAQ. CDR3 length equals 17 residues. With 4 bases clipped from V and 2 bases from J, the junction kept 7 bases outside the gene matches. The CDR3 region has the DNA TGTGCCAGCAGCTGGGACCAGCGGGAGGGTAACACCGGGGAGCTGTTTTTT. Translating gives CASSWDQREGNTGELFF.

This chain uses TRBV7-9 with TRBJ2-5, with D possibly matching TRBD2 (5 bases). Germline CDR1 and CDR2: SEHNR and FQNEAQ (reference sequence). The CDR3 loop spans 14 amino acids. Trimming cost V 1 base and J 2 bases, with 8 bases left between them. The DNA of the CDR3 is TGTGCCAGCAGCTTAGTAGGACTTCAAGAGACCCAGTACTTC. Protein: CASSLVGLQETQYF. Supplemented by reference TRBV7-9 and TRBJ2-5, the full variable domain reads DTGVSQNPRHKITKRGQNVTFRCDPISEHNRLYWYRQTLGQGPEFLTYFQNEAQLEKSRLLSDRFSAERPKGSFSTLEIQRTEQGDSAMYLCASSLVGLQETQYFGPGTRLLVL.

V usage is TRBV10-3 and J usage is TRBJ1-6; 7 positions match TRBD1. After removal of 6 bases from V and 9 bases from J, the junction contained 8 bases not matched to a gene. In germline, CDR1 is ENHRY, CDR2 SYGVKD. The CDR3 spans 14 residues. CDR3 nucleotides: TGTGCCATCAGCCCGGGACAGATTTCTTCACCCCTCCACTTT. It yields the protein CAISPGQISSPLHF.

The J gene is TRBJ1-1, the V gene TRBV5-1; no reliable D call. The ends were cut back, 0 bases at V and 5 bases at J, with 11 bases in the middle. The germline V gene has CDR1 SGHRS and CDR2 YFSETQ. The CDR3 consists of 14 residues. The CDR3, as DNA: TGCGCCAGCAGCTTGGATCCTTCGGGTACTGAAGCTTTCTTT. It specifies CASSLDPSGTEAFF.

This sequence joins TRBV30 and TRBJ2-7, with 10 bases identical to TRBD2. V was pared by 3 bases and J by 5 bases, with 7 bases of the junction left unmatched. Germline V CDR1 and CDR2: GTSNPN, SVGIG (reference sequence). This CDR3 has 14 amino acids. CDR3 sequence (DNA): TGTGCCTGGAGGGAAGCGGGAGGGCCCCACGAGCAGTACTTC. This codes for CAWREAGGPHEQYF.

The chain uses TRBV27 and TRBJ2-5; D is unclear. Germline CDR1 is MNHEY and CDR2 is SMNVEV (reference sequence). The V and J ends lost 3 bases and 5 bases respectively, with 13 bases between them. The CDR3 loop spans 14 amino acids. CDR3 nucleotide sequence: TGTGCCAGCAGTTTCCTCGGCGAGACTGAGACCCAGTACTTC. Encoded protein: CASSFLGETETQYF.

As concerns this clone: This CDR3 is also generated by other DNA sequences in the sample. CDR3 region: CASSEGTSGYNEQFF. The CDR3 DNA sequence: TGTGCCAGCAGTGAGGGGACTAGCGGCTACAATGAGCAGTTCTTC. The V and J genes are TRBV2 and TRBJ2-1; 11 nucleotides line up with TRBD2. This CDR3 comprises 15 residues. Germline CDR1 reads SNHLY; CDR2 reads FYNNEI. Losses at the gene ends were 3 bases for V and 3 bases for J; bases not matched to a gene: 1.

This clone appeared once. The J gene is TRBJ1-5, the V gene TRBV28; D is possibly TRBD1 (6 bases). Germline lookup yields CDR1 MDHEN and CDR2 SYDVKM. This CDR3 contains 17 residues. The V and J ends lost 6 bases and 0 bases respectively, with 18 bases between them. The chain's CDR3 is CASSDSRRTVSNQPQHF. DNA for the CDR3: TGTGCCAGCAGCGATTCAAGACGGACAGTTAGCAATCAGCCCCAGCATTTT. Combining the CDR3 with reference TRBV28 and TRBJ1-5 gives the whole variable domain DVKVTQSSRYLVKRTGEKVFLECVQDMDHENMFWYRQDPGLGLRLIYFSYDVKMKEKGDIPEGYSVSREKKERFSLILESASTNQTSMYLCASSDSRRTVSNQPQHFGDGTRLSIL.

The chain links TRBV7-2 to TRBJ2-7; D possibly corresponds to TRBD2 (5 bases). Germline V gene sequence: CDR1 SGHTA, CDR2 FQGNSA. V shed 5 bases and J shed 2 bases, with 16 bases lying between them. This CDR3 region has 15 residues. CDR3 sequence (DNA): TGTGCCAGCAGCGTGGACTTAGGTAGTACCTACGAGCAGTACTTC. It encodes CASSVDLGSTYEQYF. The complete variable domain, with remaining parts taken from reference TRBV7-2 and TRBJ2-7, reads GAGVSQSPSNKVTEKGKDVELRCDPISGHTALYWYRQSLGQGLEFLIYFQGNSAPDKSGLPSDRFSAERTGGSVSTLTIQRTQQEDSAVYLCASSVDLGSTYEQYFGPGTRLTVT.

The chain uses TRBV15 and TRBJ2-1, with D maybe TRBD2 (5 bases). The CDR3 is 18 amino acids. CDR1 LNHNV and CDR2 YYDKDF come from the germline V gene (reference sequence). Trimming removed 2 bases at V and 4 bases at J, with 21 bases between. The CDR3 DNA follows: TGTGCCACCAGCAGATCTCCCCCCCTCGGGATTTTATACAATGAGCAGTTCTTC. It codes for CATSRSPPLGILYNEQFF.

The chain recombines TRBV10-1 with TRBJ2-3, with D possibly being TRBD2 (6 bases). V was pared by 9 bases and J by 2 bases, with 18 bases between. Germline CDR1 WNHNN, CDR2 SYGVQD (reference sequence). The CDR3 spans 15 residues. CDR3 sequence: CASSPRGEPTDTQYF. The DNA of the CDR3 is TGCGCCAGTTCCCCCCGCGGGGAACCCACAGATACGCAGTATTTT.

V usage is TRBV7-6 and J usage is TRBJ2-7; 7 positions agree with TRBD2. With V trimmed by 3 bases and J by 2 bases, 4 bases remained unmatched. The CDR3 runs to 14 residues. Germline V gene data show CDR1 as SGHVS and CDR2 as FNYEAQ. In nucleotides, the CDR3 is TGTGCCAGCAGCTTCGGCGGGAGAACCTACGAGCAGTACTTC. This sequence encodes CASSFGGRTYEQYF.

The chain combines TRBV2 with TRBJ1-2, with 10 bases lining up with TRBD1. Germline lookup yields CDR1 SNHLY and CDR2 FYNNEI. J was trimmed by 2 bases and V by 9 bases; bases with no gene match: 6. The CDR3 is 14 residues long. Here the CDR3 DNA reads TGTGCCAGGACCCGGGACAGGGGCAACTATGGCTACACCTTC. It encodes CARTRDRGNYGYTF. The whole variable domain, remainder taken from reference TRBV2 and TRBJ1-2, is EPEVTQTPSHQVTQMGQEVILRCVPISNHLYFYWYRQILGQKVEFLVSFYNNEISEKSEIFDDQFSVERPDGSNFTLKIRSTKLEDSAMYFCARTRDRGNYGYTFGSGTRLTVV.

Details on this clone: The identical CDR3 is also encoded by other nucleotide sequences in the sample. The chain carries TRBV19 and TRBJ1-2; 8 nucleotides match TRBD1. The V segment lost 1 base and the J segment 4 bases; nucleotides outside the gene matches: 2. The CDR3 loop spans 14 amino acids. Germline V gene sequence: CDR1 LNHDA, CDR2 SQIVND (reference sequence). CDR3 coding DNA: TGTGCCAGTAGTATAGGCCAGGGGGCCTATGGCTACACCTTC. It codes for CASSIGQGAYGYTF.

The chain is built from TRBV2 and TRBJ2-1; D unresolved. V was clipped by 1 base and J by 7 bases, with 5 bases between them. CDR1 SNHLY and CDR2 FYNNEI come from the germline V gene. This CDR3 comprises 12 residues. This CDR3 reads CASSEVRNEQFF. The CDR3 DNA follows: TGTGCCAGCAGTGAAGTCCGGAATGAGCAGTTCTTC.

The chain couples TRBV5-1 to TRBJ2-7; 13 bases fit TRBD2. The CDR3 spans 17 residues. Germline V gives CDR1 SGHRS, CDR2 YFSETQ. J lost 2 bases, V lost 4 bases, and 9 bases had no gene match. CDR3 sequence: CASSPTPGLAGAYEQYF. The CDR3 DNA reads TGCGCCAGCAGCCCAACACCCGGACTAGCGGGGGCCTACGAGCAGTACTTC.

The rearrangement joins TRBV10-3 to TRBJ2-1; 7 nucleotides line up with TRBD1. The length of the CDR3 is 11 residues. After removal of 10 bases from V and 7 bases from J, the junction contained 4 bases not matched to a gene. Germline V gene lookup returns CDR1 ENHRY and CDR2 SYGVKD. This CDR3 is CASSRGNEQFF. CDR3 DNA: TGTGCCAGCTCCAGGGGGAATGAGCAGTTCTTC.

The chain carries TRBV7-9 and TRBJ2-7; tentative D call: TRBD1 (5 bases). Germline V lookup: CDR1 SEHNR, CDR2 FQNEAQ (reference sequence). Trimming removed 2 bases at V and 0 bases at J, with 11 bases between. This CDR3 is built from 15 residues. For the CDR3, the DNA is TGTGCCAGCAGCTTAAGTGACAGATTCTCCTACGAGCAGTACTTC. Amino acids: CASSLSDRFSYEQYF.

The V call is TRBV7-9, the J call TRBJ2-7, with no clear D. Germline V CDR1 and CDR2: SEHNR, FQNEAQ (reference sequence). The length of the CDR3 is 14 residues. Trimming took off 5 bases at V and 7 bases at J, with 18 bases between the two ends. The CDR3 sequence is CASSPEDDPIEQYF. CDR3 DNA: TGTGCCAGCAGCCCCGAGGATGACCCAATTGAGCAGTACTTC. Complete variable domain (other parts from reference TRBV7-9 and TRBJ2-7): DTGVSQNPRHKITKRGQNVTFRCDPISEHNRLYWYRQTLGQGPEFLTYFQNEAQLEKSRLLSDRFSAERPKGSFSTLEIQRTEQGDSAMYLCASSPEDDPIEQYFGPGTRLTVT.